This T cell receptor beta chain is drawn from a study of blood T cell repertoires in COVID-19. The germline V gene encodes CDR1 MNHEY and CDR2 SMNVEV (reference sequence). Between the trimmed V and J ends, which lost 9 bases and 6 bases, there was a span of 22 bases. This CDR3 has 15 amino acids. Under the authors' procedure: Quantification of nucleated cells was approximated via reference gene primer amplification. Libraries were prepared by immunoSEQ multiplex PCR; TCRdb keeps only in-frame clonotypes and omits some of them. V, J and clone size are taken as reported in that table, and D and trimming were inferred from the DNA itself. The table lists approximately 200,000 clones, around 80% of them singletons.

The source of this sequence is a woman older than 75 with COVID-19, enrolled during active disease. The J gene is TRBJ2-3, the V gene TRBV27; possible D gene TRBD2, 5 bases. The material sequenced was peripheral blood. The DNA for the CDR3 is TGTGCCAGTTCCCGGGGAAGGGTCCCCAGCGATACGCAGTATTTT. This gives the protein CASSRGRVPSDTQYF.